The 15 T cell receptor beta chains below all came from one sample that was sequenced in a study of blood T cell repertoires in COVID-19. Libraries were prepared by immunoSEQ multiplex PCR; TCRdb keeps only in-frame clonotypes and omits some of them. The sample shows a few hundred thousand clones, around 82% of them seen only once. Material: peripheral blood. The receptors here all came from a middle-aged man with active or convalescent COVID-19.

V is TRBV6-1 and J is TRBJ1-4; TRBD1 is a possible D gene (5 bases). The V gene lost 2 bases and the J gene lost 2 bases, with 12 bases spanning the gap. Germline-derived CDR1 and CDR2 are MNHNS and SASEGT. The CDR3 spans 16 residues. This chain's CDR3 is CASSESFGGTNEKLFF. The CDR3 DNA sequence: TGTGCCAGCAGTGAATCTTTCGGGGGGACTAATGAAAAACTGTTTTTT.

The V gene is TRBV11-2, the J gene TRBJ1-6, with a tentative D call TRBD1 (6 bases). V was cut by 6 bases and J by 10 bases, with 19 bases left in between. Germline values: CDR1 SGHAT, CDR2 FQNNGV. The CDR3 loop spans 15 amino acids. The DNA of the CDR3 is TGTGCCAGCAGACGTTCGGACAGCACAAACTCACCCCTCCACTTT. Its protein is CASRRSDSTNSPLHF.

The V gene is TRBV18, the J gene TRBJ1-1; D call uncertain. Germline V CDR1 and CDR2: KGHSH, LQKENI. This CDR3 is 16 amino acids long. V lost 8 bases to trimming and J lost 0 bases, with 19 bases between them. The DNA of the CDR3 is TGTGCCAGCCACGGTAACGGAGGGCTCATGAACACTGAAGCTTTCTTT. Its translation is CASHGNGGLMNTEAFF.

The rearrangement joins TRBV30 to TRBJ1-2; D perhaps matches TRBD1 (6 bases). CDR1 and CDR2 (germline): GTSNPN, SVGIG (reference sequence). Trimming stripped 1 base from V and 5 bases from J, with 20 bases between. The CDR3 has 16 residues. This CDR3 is CAWSAIQFGRGYGYTF. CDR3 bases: TGTGCCTGGAGTGCGATCCAATTCGGCAGGGGATATGGCTACACCTTC.

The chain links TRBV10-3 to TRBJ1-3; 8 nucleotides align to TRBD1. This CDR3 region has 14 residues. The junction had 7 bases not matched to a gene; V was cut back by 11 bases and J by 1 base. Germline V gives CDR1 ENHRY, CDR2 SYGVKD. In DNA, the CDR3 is TGTGCCGCTAGGCAGGGGGCTTCTGGAAACACCATATATTTT. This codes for CAARQGASGNTIYF.

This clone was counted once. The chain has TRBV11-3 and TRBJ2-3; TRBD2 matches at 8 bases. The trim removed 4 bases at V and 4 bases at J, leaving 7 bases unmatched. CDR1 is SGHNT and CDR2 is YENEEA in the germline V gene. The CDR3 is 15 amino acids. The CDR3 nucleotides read TGTGCCAGCAGCTCGGAGCGGGAGCGAGCAGATACGCAGTATTTT. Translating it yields CASSSERERADTQYF.

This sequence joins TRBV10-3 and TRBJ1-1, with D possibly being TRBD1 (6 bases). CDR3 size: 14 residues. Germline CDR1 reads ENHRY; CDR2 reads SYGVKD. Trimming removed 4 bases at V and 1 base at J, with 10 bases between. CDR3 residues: CAISGQQGNTEAFF. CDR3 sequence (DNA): TGTGCCATCAGTGGGCAACAGGGGAACACTGAAGCTTTCTTT.

This CDR3 reads CAWSGQMNTEAFF. As DNA, the CDR3 is TGTGCCTGGAGTGGTCAAATGAACACTGAAGCTTTCTTT. The chain carries TRBV30 and TRBJ1-1, with unresolved D. Germline lookup yields CDR1 GTSNPN and CDR2 SVGIG (reference sequence). V lost 1 base and J 0 bases, leaving 6 bases between the germline ends. The CDR3 covers 13 residues.

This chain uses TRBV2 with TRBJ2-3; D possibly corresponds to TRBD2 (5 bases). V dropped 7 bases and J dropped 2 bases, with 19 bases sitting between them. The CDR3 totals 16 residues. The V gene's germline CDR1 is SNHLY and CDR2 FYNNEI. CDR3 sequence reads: CASTEGLHEFTDTQYF. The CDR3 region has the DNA TGTGCCAGCACCGAGGGTCTCCACGAGTTCACAGATACGCAGTATTTT.

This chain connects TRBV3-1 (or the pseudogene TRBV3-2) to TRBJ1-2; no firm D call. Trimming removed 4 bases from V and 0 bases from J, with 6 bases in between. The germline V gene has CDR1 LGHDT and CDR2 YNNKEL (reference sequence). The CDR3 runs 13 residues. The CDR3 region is CASSPGSNYGYTF. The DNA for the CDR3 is TGTGCCAGCAGCCCCGGGTCTAACTATGGCTACACCTTC.

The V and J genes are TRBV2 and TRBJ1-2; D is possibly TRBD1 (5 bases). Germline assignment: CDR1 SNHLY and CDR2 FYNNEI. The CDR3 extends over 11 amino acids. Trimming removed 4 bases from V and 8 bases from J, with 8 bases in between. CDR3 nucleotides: TGTGCCAGCAGTGCAGGGATAGGCTACACCTTC. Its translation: CASSAGIGYTF.

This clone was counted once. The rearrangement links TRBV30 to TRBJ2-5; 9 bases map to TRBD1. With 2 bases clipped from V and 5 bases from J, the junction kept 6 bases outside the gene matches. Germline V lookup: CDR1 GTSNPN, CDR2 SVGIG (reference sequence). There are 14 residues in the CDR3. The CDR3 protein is CAWSPTGGGETQYF. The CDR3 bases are TGTGCCTGGAGTCCGACAGGGGGTGGCGAGACCCAGTACTTC.

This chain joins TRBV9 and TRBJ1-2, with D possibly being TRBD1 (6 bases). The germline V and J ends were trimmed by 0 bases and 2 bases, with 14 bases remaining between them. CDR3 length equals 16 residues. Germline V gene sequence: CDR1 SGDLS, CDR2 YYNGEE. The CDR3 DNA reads TGTGCCAGCAGCGTAGGGAGTGACAGGCCCAACTATGGCTACACCTTC. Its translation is CASSVGSDRPNYGYTF.

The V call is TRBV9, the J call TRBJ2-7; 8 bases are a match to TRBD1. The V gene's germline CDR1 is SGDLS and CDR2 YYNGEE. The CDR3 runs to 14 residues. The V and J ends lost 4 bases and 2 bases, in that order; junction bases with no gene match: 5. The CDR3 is CASSRQGRTYEQYF. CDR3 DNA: TGTGCCAGCAGCCGACAGGGGAGGACCTACGAGCAGTACTTC.

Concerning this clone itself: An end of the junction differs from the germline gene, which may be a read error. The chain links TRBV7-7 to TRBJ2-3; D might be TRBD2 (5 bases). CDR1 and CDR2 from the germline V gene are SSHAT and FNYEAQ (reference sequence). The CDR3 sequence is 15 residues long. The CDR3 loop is CASSLGRVAGDTQYF. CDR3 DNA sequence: TGTGCTAGCAGCTTAGGGCGGGTGGCCGGGGATACGCAGTATTTT.